The entry that follows covers one T cell receptor (beta chain) sequence. At one end, the junction sequence differs from germline, possibly due to a read error. This entry comes from a study of T cells in Graves' hyperthyroidism and ophthalmopathy. The CDR3 covers 14 residues. Germline V gives CDR1 SGHTA, CDR2 FQGNSA. Researchers took RNA transcripts and amplified the TCR beta CDR3 regions from them. When the TCR CDR3 underwent first-round RT-PCR, the HTBI primer set was used. TCRdb itself ran the multiplex PCR reads through MiXCR, one entry per CDR3 protein. In the table there are about 540,000 distinct CDR3 sequences, 40% to 55% of which are singletons.

The J gene is TRBJ2-7, the V gene TRBV7-2, with 9 positions matching TRBD2. The J call may be mistaken, given a closer DNA end match to TRBJ2-1. The source of this sequence is a woman aged 18-29 years with Graves' hyperthyroidism. Sequencing used peripheral blood or thyroid tissue (not recorded which). CDR3 coding DNA: TGTGCCAGCAGCCTAGCGGGACGCTACAATGAGCAGTTCTTC. This codes for CASSLAGRYNEQFF.